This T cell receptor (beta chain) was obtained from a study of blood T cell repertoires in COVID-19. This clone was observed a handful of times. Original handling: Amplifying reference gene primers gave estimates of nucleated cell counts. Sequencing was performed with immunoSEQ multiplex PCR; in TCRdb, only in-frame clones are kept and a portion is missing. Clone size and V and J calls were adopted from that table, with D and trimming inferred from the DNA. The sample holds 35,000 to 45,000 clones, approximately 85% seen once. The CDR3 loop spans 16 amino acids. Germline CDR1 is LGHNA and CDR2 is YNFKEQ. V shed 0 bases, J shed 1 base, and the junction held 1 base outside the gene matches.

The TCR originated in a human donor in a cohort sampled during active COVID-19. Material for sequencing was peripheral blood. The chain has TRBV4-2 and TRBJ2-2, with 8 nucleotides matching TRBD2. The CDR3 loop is CASSQDGGVNTGELFF. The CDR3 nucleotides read TGTGCCAGCAGCCAAGACGGGGGGGTGAACACCGGGGAGCTGTTTTTT.